This entry lists 22 T cell receptor beta chains sequenced from one sample in a study of blood T cells in healthy people across ages. PCR was performed a second time for about 7 to 11 cycles using a sample-barcoded 5' primer and a J-beta primer mix. TCRdb passed the 5' RACE reads through MiXCR, listing each CDR3 protein once. The sample holds 550,000 to 800,000 distinct CDR3 sequences, about a third seen once. The material sequenced was blood. These receptors originate from an elderly woman in good health.

This clonotype was detected ten times or more. The V and J genes are TRBV7-9 and TRBJ2-7; D might be TRBD1 (5 bases). Trimming took off 2 bases at V and 3 bases at J, with 11 bases between the two ends. CDR3 size: 14 residues. CDR1 and CDR2 (germline): SEHNR, FQNEAQ (reference sequence). CDR3 amino acids: CASSLNYRSYEQYF. The DNA for the CDR3 is TGTGCCAGCAGCTTAAATTACAGGAGCTACGAGCAGTACTTC.

This clonotype was observed a handful of times. This chain uses TRBV10-3 with TRBJ1-1; D not certain. Germline assignment: CDR1 ENHRY and CDR2 SYGVKD. Deletions cut 4 bases from V and 1 base from J, with 13 bases between. This CDR3 has 15 amino acids. CDR3: CAISGSGKTNTEAFF. The CDR3 DNA reads as TGTGCCATCAGTGGGTCCGGGAAGACGAACACTGAAGCTTTCTTT.

Many counts were recorded for this clonotype. V gene TRBV3-1 combines with J gene TRBJ2-1, with 11 bases lining up with TRBD2. From germline, CDR1 is LGHDT and CDR2 YNNKEL (reference sequence). The CDR3 runs to 16 residues. The V and J ends lost 4 bases and 4 bases, in that order; junction bases with no gene match: 6. The CDR3 spells CASSPASGGRYNEQFF. CDR3 nucleotides: TGTGCCAGCAGCCCTGCTAGCGGGGGGCGTTACAATGAGCAGTTCTTC.

For this clonotype: A junction boundary mismatches the germline segment, possibly from a read error. The chain is built from TRBV5-1 and TRBJ1-6; D remains unclear. This CDR3 has 15 amino acids. Germline lookup yields CDR1 SGHRS and CDR2 YFSETQ. The CDR3 nucleotides are TGCACCAGCAGCTTGTCAACCGTCTTGGATTCACCCCTCCACTTT. This encodes CTSSLSTVLDSPLHF.

This clonotype was recorded a few times. A much larger clone differs by one base, so this may be a read error. This rearrangement joins TRBV29-1 to TRBJ1-4; 12 bases line up with TRBD1. Trimming took 7 bases from V and 7 from J; bases not matched to a gene: 4. CDR3 length equals 13 residues. The germline gives CDR1 SQVTM, CDR2 ANQGSEA. This CDR3 reads CSAGTGGREKLFF. The CDR3 DNA is TGCAGCGCCGGGACAGGGGGCCGTGAAAAACTGTTTTTT.

J is TRBJ2-7 and V is TRBV6-2 or TRBV6-3; D unclear. Germline CDR1 reads MNHEY; CDR2 reads SVGEGT. The ends were cut back, 4 bases at V and 4 bases at J, with 11 bases in the middle. The CDR3 has 13 residues. CDR3 sequence (DNA): TGTGCCAGCAGTTGCTCGGGCGGTTACGAGCAGTACTTC. Protein sequence: CASSCSGGYEQYF.

This clonotype appeared a single time. The V call is TRBV27, the J call TRBJ2-1; no definite D call. V lost 8 bases and J 6 bases, leaving 11 bases between the germline ends. The CDR3 consists of 12 residues. CDR1 is MNHEY and CDR2 is SMNVEV in the germline V gene (reference sequence). The CDR3 sequence: CASSEKPNEQFF. In DNA, the CDR3 is TGTGCCAGCTCCGAAAAGCCCAATGAGCAGTTCTTC.

This clonotype occurred many times. V gene TRBV7-3 combines with J gene TRBJ2-3; TRBD2 aligns across 7 bases. CDR1 and CDR2 (germline): SGHTA, FQGTGA. The CDR3 consists of 15 residues. The junction had 6 bases not matched to a gene; V was cut back by 5 bases and J by 1 base. This CDR3 reads CASSGSGARTDTQYF. DNA for the CDR3: TGTGCCAGCAGCGGAAGCGGGGCACGCACAGATACGCAGTATTTT.

At least ten counts were recorded for this clonotype. J is TRBJ2-1 and V is TRBV29-1; perhaps TRBD2 as D (5 bases). There are 15 residues in the CDR3. Germline loops: CDR1 SQVTM, CDR2 ANQGSEA. V was trimmed by 7 bases and J by 0 bases, leaving 16 bases between them. DNA of the CDR3: TGCAGCGCCCGTTCGAAGCGGAGCTCCTACAATGAGCAGTTCTTC. It translates to CSARSKRSSYNEQFF.

This clonotype was detected a few times. The gene calls are TRBV30 and TRBJ2-3; perhaps TRBD2 as D (5 bases). Germline CDR1 GTSNPN, CDR2 SVGIG (reference sequence). This CDR3 has 15 residues. Trimming stripped 2 bases from V and 4 bases from J, with 16 bases between. The CDR3: CAWSPSTPEADTQYF. CDR3 in DNA: TGTGCCTGGAGTCCCTCGACGCCGGAGGCAGATACGCAGTATTTT.

There are many counts of this clonotype. The V call is TRBV28, the J call TRBJ2-7; D tentatively fits TRBD1 or TRBD2 (5 bases each). CDR1 is MDHEN, CDR2 SYDVKM, per germline. The V end was cut by 1 base, the J end by 4 bases, with 17 bases between. This CDR3 contains 16 residues. The CDR3 nucleotides are TGTGCCAGCAGTTTATACTGGGGACCCAGGAGGTACGAGCAGTACTTC. Residues: CASSLYWGPRRYEQYF.

This clonotype was seen repeatedly, ten times or more. The chain uses TRBV7-9 and TRBJ2-7; D is unclear. The CDR3 is made up of 14 amino acids. V was trimmed by 1 base and J by 0 bases, leaving 7 bases between them. The germline V gene has CDR1 SEHNR and CDR2 FQNEAQ (reference sequence). This chain's CDR3 is CASSLGASSYEQYF. The DNA of the CDR3 is TGTGCCAGCAGCTTAGGAGCCAGCTCCTACGAGCAGTACTTC.

The chain uses TRBV24-1 and TRBJ2-1, with 10 bases fitting TRBD1. V was pared by 3 bases and J by 6 bases, with 10 bases of the junction left unmatched. The CDR3 contains 17 residues. CDR1 and CDR2 (germline): KGHDR, SFDVKD. The CDR3 coding sequence is TGTGCCACCAGTGATCCTAGGACAGGGGGGGCCCGCAATGAGCAGTTCTTC. It codes for CATSDPRTGGARNEQFF.

This chain connects TRBV7-2 to TRBJ2-3; D call uncertain. The CDR3 consists of 14 residues. V lost 5 bases and J lost 3, with 12 bases in between. The germline gives CDR1 SGHTA, CDR2 FQGNSA. CDR3 sequence reads: CASSPRPSTDTQYF. In DNA form, the CDR3 reads TGTGCCAGCAGCCCCCGCCCTTCTACAGATACGCAGTATTTT.

The V gene is TRBV4-3, the J gene TRBJ1-2; D is unclear. The CDR3 loop spans 15 amino acids. V lost 1 base and J 4 bases, leaving 13 bases between the germline ends. CDR1 is LGHNA, CDR2 YSLEER, per germline. CDR3: CASSQGFGSSYGYTF. The CDR3 nucleotides are TGCGCCAGCAGCCAAGGTTTCGGGTCCTCCTATGGCTACACCTTC.

In this sample, this clonotype turned up many times. The J gene is TRBJ2-1, the V gene TRBV11-2; TRBD2 agrees at 10 bases. Unmatched junction bases numbered 10, after V lost 5 bases and J lost 6 bases. The V gene's germline CDR1 is SGHAT and CDR2 FQNNGV. The CDR3 contains 16 residues. The CDR3 bases are TGTGCCAGCAGCCAACACGGGACTAGCGTGAGCAATGAGCAGTTCTTC. Translation gives CASSQHGTSVSNEQFF.

The chain has TRBV6-1 and TRBJ2-1; 12 bases map to TRBD2. From germline, CDR1 is MNHNS and CDR2 SASEGT. The CDR3 sequence is 15 residues long. The trim removed 6 bases at V and 6 bases at J, leaving 6 bases unmatched. CDR3 region: CASSSLAGGSNEQFF. DNA for the CDR3: TGTGCCAGCAGCTCACTAGCGGGGGGAAGCAATGAGCAGTTCTTC.

Points on this clonotype: This may be a read error, as it is one base from a much larger clone. This sequence joins TRBV4-2 and TRBJ2-6, with D maybe TRBD1 (5 bases). Germline CDR1 LGHNA, CDR2 YNFKEQ. The CDR3 runs to 16 residues. In DNA form, the CDR3 reads TGTGCCAGCAGCCAACCAGGGTCCCCTGGGGCCAACGTCCGGACTTTC. Translation gives CASSQPGSPGANVRTF.

This clonotype was observed many times. This sequence joins TRBV20-1 and TRBJ2-1, with TRBD2 matching 8 bases. V trimming: 4 bases; J trimming: 7 bases; junction bases outside the gene matches: 12. The CDR3 is made up of 15 amino acids. Per the germline V gene, CDR1 is DFQATT and CDR2 is SNEGSKA (reference sequence). The CDR3 nucleotides are TGCAGTGCTATTCCCGGGGGGGCCTTTTTAAATGAGCAGTTCTTC. It codes for CSAIPGGAFLNEQFF.

This clonotype was found many times. DNA for the CDR3: TGTGCCATCAGTGAATCAGCCTTTACGCGTGGCTACACCTTC. Amino acid sequence: CAISESAFTRGYTF. The chain recombines TRBV10-3 with TRBJ1-2; D is unclear. V lost 3 bases to trimming and J lost 7 bases, with 15 bases between them. The germline V gene encodes CDR1 ENHRY and CDR2 SYGVKD. This CDR3 is 14 amino acids long.

As for this clonotype: The junction shows a germline mismatch at one end, possibly a read error. This chain uses TRBV6-1 with TRBJ1-5; no firm D call. This CDR3 is 15 amino acids long. The germline gives CDR1 MNHNS, CDR2 SASEGT. CDR3 loop: CASSEIYGSDQPQHF. In DNA, the CDR3 is TGCGCCAGCAGTGAAATATACGGTAGCGATCAGCCCCAGCATTTT.

This chain connects TRBV20-1 to TRBJ2-7, with D unresolved. The J call is in doubt because the DNA end fits TRBJ2-4 better. This CDR3 spans 11 amino acids. Per the germline V gene, CDR1 is DFQATT and CDR2 is SNEGSKA (reference sequence). CDR3 DNA sequence: TGCAGTGCCTTCCGCGAAAACATTCAGTACTTC. Amino acids: CSAFRENIQYF.